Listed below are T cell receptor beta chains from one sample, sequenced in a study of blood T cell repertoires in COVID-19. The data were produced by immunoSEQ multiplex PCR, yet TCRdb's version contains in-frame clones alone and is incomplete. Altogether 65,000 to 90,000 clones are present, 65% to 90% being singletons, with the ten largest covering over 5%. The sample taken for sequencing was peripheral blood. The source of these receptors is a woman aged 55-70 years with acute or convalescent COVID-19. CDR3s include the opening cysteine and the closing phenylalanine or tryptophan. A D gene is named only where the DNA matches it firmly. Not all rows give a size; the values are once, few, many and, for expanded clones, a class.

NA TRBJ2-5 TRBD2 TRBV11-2 TGTGCCAGCAGCTTTAGCGGGGGCCACCAAGAGACCCAGTACTTC CASSFSGGHQETQYF
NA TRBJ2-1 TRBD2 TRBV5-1 TGCGCCAGCAGCTCTCGCACGGGACTAGCGGGCAATGAGCAGTTCTTC CASSSRTGLAGNEQFF
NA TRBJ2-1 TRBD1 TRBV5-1 TGCGCCAGCAGCTTGGCCGGACAGGGCTCCTACAATGAGCAGTTCTTC CASSLAGQGSYNEQFF
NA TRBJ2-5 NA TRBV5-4 TGTGCCAGCAGCGTGGGACTCCAAGAGACCCAGTACTTC CASSVGLQETQYF
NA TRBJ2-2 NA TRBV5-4 TGTGCCAGCAGCCCGTACACCGGGGAGCTGTTTTTT CASSPYTGELFF
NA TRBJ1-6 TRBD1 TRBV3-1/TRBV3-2 TGTGCCAGCAGCCCTAATGACAGGGTTAATTCACCCCTCCACTTT CASSPNDRVNSPLHF
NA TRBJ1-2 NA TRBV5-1 TGCGCCAGCAGCTTAGTTGAGAACTATGGCTACACCTTC CASSLVENYGYTF
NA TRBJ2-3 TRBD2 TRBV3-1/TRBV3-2 TGTGCCAGCAGCCACGGACTAGCGGTAGATACGCAGTATTTT CASSHGLAVDTQYF
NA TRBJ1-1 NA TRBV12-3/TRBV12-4 TGTGCCAGCAGTTTTGGGGAGAGGACTGAAGCTTTCTTT CASSFGERTEAFF
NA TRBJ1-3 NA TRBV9 TGTGCCAGCAGCGTAGCCCACACCTCTGGAAACACCATATATTTT CASSVAHTSGNTIYF
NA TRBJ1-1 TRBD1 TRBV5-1 TGCGCCAGCAGCACCGGGACAGGGTTTTCGAACACTGAAGCTTTCTTT CASSTGTGFSNTEAFF
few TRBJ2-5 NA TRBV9 TGTGCCAGCAGCCAGGAGGGGGACTATCGAGAGACCCAGTACTTC CASSQEGDYRETQYF
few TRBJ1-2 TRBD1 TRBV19 TGTGCCAGTAGTTCGGGACAGGGAAGGAACTATGGCTACACCTTC CASSSGQGRNYGYTF
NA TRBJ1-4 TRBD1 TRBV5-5 TGTGCCAGCAGCGTCAGGGGGTTGCAGGAAAAACTGTTTTTT CASSVRGLQEKLFF
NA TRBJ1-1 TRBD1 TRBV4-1 TGCGCCAGCAGCCCACGCAAAGGGGGCGAATCGTTGGCTTTCTTT CASSPRKGGESLAFF
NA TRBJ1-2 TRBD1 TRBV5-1 TGCGCCAGCAGCGCCGGGACAGTGTATGGCTACACCTTC CASSAGTVYGYTF
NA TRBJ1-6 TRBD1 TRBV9 TGTGCCAGCAGCCTGTCCGGGACAGAATCCCCCCTCCACTTT CASSLSGTESPLHF
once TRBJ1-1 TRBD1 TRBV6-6 TGTGCCAGCAGTTCCCGGGACAGGGAAACGATTGAAGCTTTCTTT CASSSRDRETIEAFF
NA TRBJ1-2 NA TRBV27 TGTGCCAGCAGTTCTGCAGGGAGGGCTGGCTACACCTTC CASSSAGRAGYTF
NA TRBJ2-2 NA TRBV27 TGTGCCAGCAGTTTATTCGGCAGGGCGAACACCGGGGAGCTGTTTTTT CASSLFGRANTGELFF
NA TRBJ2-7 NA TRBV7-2 TGTGCCAGCAGCCCGACACAGGGATCCTACGAGCAGTACTTC CASSPTQGSYEQYF
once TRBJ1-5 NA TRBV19 TGTGCCAGTAAGGTGAACAGGGTAAGCAATCAGCCCCAGCATTTT CASKVNRVSNQPQHF
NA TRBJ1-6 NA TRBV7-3 TGTGCCAGCAGCCCATTACAGGGAGGGAATTCACCCCTCCACTTT CASSPLQGGNSPLHF
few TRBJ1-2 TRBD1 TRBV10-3 TGTGCCATCAGCATAGGACAGGCCGACTATGGCTACACCTTC CAISIGQADYGYTF
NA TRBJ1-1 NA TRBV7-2 TGTGCCAGCAGCTTTAGTTCCGCCGGGACTGGTGAAGCTTTCTTT CASSFSSAGTGEAFF
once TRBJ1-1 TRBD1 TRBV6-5 TGTGCCAGCAGTCCTCGGACAGGGGACGCTTTCTTT CASSPRTGDAFF
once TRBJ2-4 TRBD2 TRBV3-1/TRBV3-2 TGTGCCAGCAGCCAAGATCTAGGAGGAGCGGGGTCTAACATTCAGTACTTC CASSQDLGGAGSNIQYF
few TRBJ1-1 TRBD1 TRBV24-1 TGTGCCACCAGTGAGGGGACAGGGGGCCAAACTGAAGCTTTCTTT CATSEGTGGQTEAFF
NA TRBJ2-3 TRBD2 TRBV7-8 TGTGCCAGCAGCTTAGCCCTAGCGGGGGGCAGACCTAGCACAGATACGCAGTATTTT CASSLALAGGRPSTDTQYF
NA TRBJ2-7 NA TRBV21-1 TGTGCCAGCAGCAAAAGGACGGCAGGGGACTCCTACGAGCAGTACTTC CASSKRTAGDSYEQYF
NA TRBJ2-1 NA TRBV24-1 TGTGCCACCAGTGCAGAATACAATGAGCAGTTCTTC CATSAEYNEQFF
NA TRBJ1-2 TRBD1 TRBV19 TGTGCCAGTAGTAGAACCGGGACAGGGGGCCGAGGCTATGGCTACACCTTC CASSRTGTGGRGYGYTF
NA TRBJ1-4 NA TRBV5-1 TGCGCCAGCGGGATGGACAGCTATAATGAAAAACTGTTTTTT CASGMDSYNEKLFF
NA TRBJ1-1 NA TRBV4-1 TGCGCCAGCAGTTATGACTGGACAGCCCACGGGGCTGAAGCTTTCTTT CASSYDWTAHGAEAFF
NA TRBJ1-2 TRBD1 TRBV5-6 TGTGCCAGCAGCTGGGCTGACGGGCAGGGGGATGGCTACACCTTC CASSWADGQGDGYTF
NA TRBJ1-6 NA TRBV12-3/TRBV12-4 TGTGCCAGCAGTTACAGGGATCCACCCCTCCACTTT CASSYRDPPLHF
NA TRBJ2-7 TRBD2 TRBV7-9 TGTGCCAGCAGCTTAGGGCTAGCGGGGAGCTCCTACGAGCAGTACTTC CASSLGLAGSSYEQYF
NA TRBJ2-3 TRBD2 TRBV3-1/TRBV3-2 TGTGCCAGCAGCCTAGCGGGGGGGCCGGATACGCAGTATTTT CASSLAGGPDTQYF
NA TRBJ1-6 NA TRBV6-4 TGTGCCCCGGGTCCCTATAATTCACCCCTCCACTTT CAPGPYNSPLHF
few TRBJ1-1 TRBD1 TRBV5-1 TGCGCCAGCAGCTCGACAGGGAAAAACACTGAAGCTTTCTTT CASSSTGKNTEAFF
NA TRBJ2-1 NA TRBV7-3 TGTGCCAGCAGCTTAAAAGGGGCCACTCCCTACAATGAGCAGTTCTTC CASSLKGATPYNEQFF
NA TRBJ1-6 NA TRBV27 TGTGCCAGCAGTTTTAGCCGAGATAATTCACCCCTCCACTTT CASSFSRDNSPLHF
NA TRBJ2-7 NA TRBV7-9 TGTGCCAGCAGCCCGAGGACAGAGACCTACGAGCAGTACTTC CASSPRTETYEQYF
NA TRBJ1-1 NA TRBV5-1 TGCGCCAGCACCCCCCAGGTGTTAACCGCCTTGAACACTGAAGCTTTCTTT CASTPQVLTALNTEAFF
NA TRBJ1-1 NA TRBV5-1 TGCGCCAGCGCCCGAGGGGACTTGGCTGAAGCTTTCTTT CASARGDLAEAFF
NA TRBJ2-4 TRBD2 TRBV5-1 TGCGCCAGCAGCTTAGGACTCGCGGGGGGGAACATTCAGTACTTC CASSLGLAGGNIQYF
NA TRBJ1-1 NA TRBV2 TGTGCCAGCAGTGAAGCCGATTCTCGACGCCGAACTACAGGGAAGACTGAAGCTTTCTTT CASSEADSRRRTTGKTEAFF
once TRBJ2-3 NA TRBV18 TGTGCCAGCTCAGCGACTAGAGGTACAGATACGCAGTATTTT CASSATRGTDTQYF
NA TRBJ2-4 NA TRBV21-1 TGTGCCAGCAGCCTACTGGGGACAGGGGAATATAGCCTGGCCAAAAACATTCAGTACTTC CASSLLGTGEYSLAKNIQYF
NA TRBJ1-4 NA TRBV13 TGTGCCAGCAGTAGAGGGAGTATAGGTGAAAAACTGTTTTTT CASSRGSIGEKLFF
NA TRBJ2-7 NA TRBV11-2 TGTGCCAGCGCAGGGATGAGCTCCTACGAGCAGTACTTC CASAGMSSYEQYF
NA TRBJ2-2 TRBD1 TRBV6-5 TGTGCCAGCTCCGGGACAGGGGGTCGTACCGGGGAGCTGTTTTTT CASSGTGGRTGELFF
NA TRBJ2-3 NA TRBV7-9 TGTGCCAGCAGCTTCGAAGGGGGCACAGATACGCAGTATTTT CASSFEGGTDTQYF
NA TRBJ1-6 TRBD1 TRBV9 TGTGCCAGCAGCGTAGGGGGACAGGGGGCGTCACCCCTCCACTTT CASSVGGQGASPLHF